The 27 T cell receptor beta chains below were found in one sample sequenced in a study of T-cell memory formation after mild COVID-19. From the 5' RACE reads, TCRdb called clonotypes with MiXCR, one entry per CDR3 protein. Of fewer than 200,000 distinct CDR3 sequences listed, approximately 17% are singletons. The sequenced sample consisted of PBMCs or a T cell subset sorted from them (not recorded which). The receptors were gathered from a young man who had mild COVID-19 (a few samples of this study predate the infection). Cell type and time point are not known.

This clonotype was observed a few times. As DNA, the CDR3 is TGTGCCAGCAGTTTAGGGCTCGCGGGGGCGGGAGAGACCCAGTACTTC. It encodes CASSLGLAGAGETQYF. The V and J genes are TRBV12-3 or TRBV12-4 and TRBJ2-5; perhaps TRBD2 as D (7 bases). The CDR3 extends over 16 amino acids. Trimming shortened V by 1 base and J by 4 bases, and 16 bases separated the two germline ends.

The genes are TRBV7-3 and TRBJ1-1, with D hard to call. V was shortened by 5 bases and J by 3 bases, with 13 bases between the two germline ends. CDR1 is SGHTA, CDR2 FQGTGA, per germline. This CDR3 region has 14 residues. CDR3 protein: CASSPTGDHTEAFF. CDR3 in DNA: TGTGCCAGCAGCCCAACCGGGGATCACACTGAAGCTTTCTTT.

The sample holds a few counts of this clonotype. The chain combines TRBV4-1 with TRBJ2-7; TRBD1 aligns across 9 bases. The V gene's germline CDR1 is MGHRA and CDR2 YSYEKL. V lost 0 bases, J lost 0 bases, and 6 bases stayed unmatched. CDR3 size: 17 residues. CDR3 coding DNA: TGCGCCAGCAGCCAAGAGGGACAGGGCGCCCTCTCCTACGAGCAGTACTTC. Protein sequence: CASSQEGQGALSYEQYF.

The chain has TRBV5-1 and TRBJ2-2, with TRBD1 as a possible D gene (5 bases). Germline V lookup: CDR1 SGHRS, CDR2 YFSETQ. CDR3 size: 14 residues. V shed 1 base and J shed 2 bases, with 6 bases lying between them. CDR3 protein: CASSLRGNTGELFF. CDR3 DNA sequence: TGCGCCAGCAGCTTGAGGGGAAACACCGGGGAGCTGTTTTTT.

In its sample, this clonotype was seen a few times. The chain joins TRBV12-3 or TRBV12-4 to TRBJ2-5, with 9 nucleotides matching TRBD2. J gave up 5 bases and V 6 bases, and 7 bases lay outside the gene matches. This CDR3 spans 14 amino acids. CDR3 amino acids: CASSQRGAVETQYF. As DNA, the CDR3 is TGTGCCAGCAGCCAGCGGGGGGCTGTTGAGACCCAGTACTTC.

This clonotype showed up many times. The rearrangement joins TRBV20-1 to TRBJ1-3; D remains unclear. This CDR3 region has 15 residues. Germline values: CDR1 DFQATT, CDR2 SNEGSKA (reference sequence). V lost 2 bases and J lost 2, with 13 bases in between. The CDR3 loop is CSARRSLVPGNTIYF. The CDR3 DNA sequence: TGCAGTGCTAGACGGTCACTTGTCCCTGGAAACACCATATATTTT.

The genes are TRBV2 and TRBJ2-5; either TRBD1 or TRBD2 may fit D (5 bases each). This CDR3 comprises 13 residues. The germline V and J ends were trimmed by 8 bases and 5 bases, with 15 bases remaining between them. Germline V CDR1 and CDR2: SNHLY, FYNNEI. In DNA, the CDR3 is TGTGCCAGCTCCATGGGGCGCGGGGAGACCCAGTACTTC. It is translated as CASSMGRGETQYF.

The gene calls are TRBV5-4 and TRBJ2-7; D ambiguous. This CDR3 is built from 11 residues. Germline V gives CDR1 SGHNT, CDR2 YYREEE (reference sequence). Trimming removed 9 bases from V and 4 bases from J, with 11 bases in between. CDR3 amino acids: CATPVVYEQYV. CDR3 DNA: TGTGCCACCCCAGTTGTGTACGAGCAGTACGTC.

V usage is TRBV29-1 and J usage is TRBJ1-2; possible D gene TRBD1, 5 bases. V was shortened by 5 bases and J by 5 bases, with 24 bases between the two germline ends. There are 16 residues in the CDR3. Germline loops: CDR1 SQVTM, CDR2 ANQGSEA. DNA of the CDR3: TGCAGCGTTTCCCCCGGGGGTGGTGGGGAATTATATGGCTACACCTTC. Residues: CSVSPGGGGELYGYTF.

In DNA form, the CDR3 reads TGTGCCAGCAGCCTAGCGGGGGTGACCACAGATACGCAGTATTTT. The encoded protein is CASSLAGVTTDTQYF. The V call is TRBV7-3, the J call TRBJ2-3, with 10 bases lining up with TRBD2. V was pared by 5 bases and J by 2 bases, with 4 bases of the junction left unmatched. From germline, CDR1 is SGHTA and CDR2 FQGTGA. The CDR3 extends over 15 amino acids.

This chain connects TRBV12-3 or TRBV12-4 to TRBJ1-2; the D is unclear. With 2 bases removed from V and 3 bases from J, the gap between germline ends came to 4 bases. The CDR3 has 12 residues. The CDR3 reads CASSLTDYGYTF. The CDR3, as DNA: TGTGCCAGCAGTTTAACAGACTATGGCTACACCTTC.

This clonotype was recorded many times. CDR3 protein: CASSQDGTTFLETQYF. CDR3 in DNA: TGTGCCAGCAGCCAAGACGGGACTACCTTCTTAGAGACCCAGTACTTC. The chain has TRBV4-2 and TRBJ2-5, with 7 bases lining up with TRBD2. Germline CDR1 and CDR2: LGHNA and YNFKEQ. The CDR3 covers 16 residues. V gave up 0 bases and J gave up 4 bases; unmatched junction bases: 8.

The J gene is TRBJ1-6, the V gene TRBV7-2; D might be TRBD1 (6 bases). Trimming took off 3 bases at V and 10 bases at J, with 13 bases between the two ends. Per germline, CDR1 SGHTA and CDR2 FQGNSA. This CDR3 is built from 14 residues. This CDR3 is CASSLVGGESPLHF. The CDR3 DNA follows: TGTGCCAGCAGCTTGGTAGGGGGAGAATCACCCCTCCACTTT.

This clonotype was seen a few times. The chain uses TRBV20-1 and TRBJ1-1, with TRBD1 matching 9 bases. Germline values: CDR1 DFQATT, CDR2 SNEGSKA (reference sequence). The CDR3 spans 15 residues. V lost 5 bases, J lost 3 bases, and 10 bases stayed unmatched. The CDR3: CSALTGGNLDTEAFF. The CDR3 DNA reads TGCAGTGCTTTGACAGGGGGAAATTTAGACACTGAAGCTTTCTTT.

The sample holds a few counts of this clonotype. This sequence joins TRBV9 and TRBJ2-3; 8 bases are shared with TRBD1. Germline V lookup: CDR1 SGDLS, CDR2 YYNGEE. Unmatched junction bases numbered 13, after V lost 1 base and J lost 0 bases. The CDR3 spans 19 residues. CDR3 coding DNA: TGTGCCAGCAGCGTACGGTCACCTCTAGGGACAGGTAGCACAGATACGCAGTATTTT. Translated, it gives CASSVRSPLGTGSTDTQYF.

This clonotype turned up a few times. The chain joins TRBV7-9 to TRBJ1-1; no reliable D call. Trimming stripped 7 bases from V and 4 bases from J, with 10 bases between. Germline V gives CDR1 SEHNR, CDR2 FQNEAQ (reference sequence). The CDR3 covers 12 residues. In nucleotides, the CDR3 is TGTGCCAGCACCATCGTACTCACTGAAGCTTTCTTT. Its translation is CASTIVLTEAFF.

The CDR3 here is CASSPPGRGTEAFF. In DNA form, the CDR3 reads TGTGCCAGCTCACCACCGGGAAGGGGGACTGAAGCTTTCTTT. The rearrangement uses TRBV18 and TRBJ1-1; a weak D match, TRBD1 (6 bases). CDR1 and CDR2 from the germline V gene are KGHSH and LQKENI. Deletions cut 0 bases from V and 5 bases from J, with 10 bases between. The CDR3 is 14 residues long. The entire variable domain, with the rest obtained from reference TRBV18 and TRBJ1-1, is as follows: NAGVMQNPRHLVRRRGQEARLRCSPMKGHSHVYWYRQLPEEGLKFMVYLQKENIIDESGMPKERFSAEFPKEGPSILRIQQVVRGDSAAYFCASSPPGRGTEAFFGQGTRLTVV.

This clonotype has only a few counts. The CDR3 region is CASSTAGGDTQYF. The CDR3 DNA is TGCGCCAGCAGTACCGCAGGCGGCGATACGCAGTATTTT. This sequence joins TRBV4-3 and TRBJ2-3, with unresolved D. V gave up 6 bases and J gave up 6 bases, with 13 bases separating them. Germline loops: CDR1 LGHNA, CDR2 YSLEER. CDR3 size: 13 residues.

This clonotype was recorded a few times. The gene calls are TRBV7-2 and TRBJ2-2; 7 positions match TRBD1. The CDR3 totals 15 residues. The germline CDR1 and CDR2 sequences are SGHTA and FQGNSA. V lost 5 bases and J lost 5; bases outside the gene matches: 8. This CDR3 is CASSPRDRGTGELFF. For the CDR3, the DNA is TGTGCCAGCAGCCCCCGGGACAGAGGAACCGGGGAGCTGTTTTTT. The full variable domain, completed using reference TRBV7-2 and TRBJ2-2, is GAGVSQSPSNKVTEKGKDVELRCDPISGHTALYWYRQSLGQGLEFLIYFQGNSAPDKSGLPSDRFSAERTGGSVSTLTIQRTQQEDSAVYLCASSPRDRGTGELFFGEGSRLTVL.

Only a few counts were recorded for this clonotype. The J gene is TRBJ2-2, the V gene TRBV18; the match to TRBD1 covers 8 bases. The V segment lost 2 bases and the J segment 3 bases; nucleotides outside the gene matches: 5. CDR3 size: 16 residues. Germline CDR1 is KGHSH and CDR2 is LQKENI. The CDR3: CASSPYVTGDTGELFF. Here the CDR3 DNA reads TGTGCCAGCTCACCATACGTGACAGGGGACACCGGGGAGCTGTTTTTT.

Many counts were recorded for this clonotype. This chain uses TRBV20-1 with TRBJ2-7; 13 bases are a match to TRBD2. The CDR3 extends over 13 amino acids. V gave up 5 bases and J gave up 4 bases; unmatched junction bases: 2. Germline loops: CDR1 DFQATT, CDR2 SNEGSKA (reference sequence). The chain's CDR3 is CSAPGLAGYEQYF. The DNA of the CDR3 is TGCAGTGCTCCGGGACTAGCGGGGTACGAGCAGTACTTC.

This clonotype showed up just a few times. The rearrangement uses TRBV7-2 and TRBJ2-5; TRBD1 is a possible D gene (5 bases). This CDR3 has 13 residues. V shed 2 bases and J shed 4 bases, with 8 bases lying between them. Germline CDR1 is SGHTA and CDR2 is FQGNSA. This CDR3 is CASSLRQGETQYF. As DNA, the CDR3 is TGTGCCAGCAGCTTACGGCAGGGAGAGACCCAGTACTTC.

J is TRBJ2-2 and V is TRBV29-1, with D possibly being TRBD1 (6 bases). The CDR3 is 14 residues long. Trimming stripped 4 bases from V and 3 bases from J, with 12 bases between. Germline CDR1 SQVTM, CDR2 ANQGSEA. The CDR3 DNA reads TGCAGCGTTGGGGGGCGCCTGGACACCGGGGAGCTGTTTTTT. Translation: CSVGGRLDTGELFF.

This clonotype was picked up a small number of times. V is TRBV28 and J is TRBJ1-5; D remains unclear. The germline CDR1 and CDR2 sequences are MDHEN and SYDVKM. Trimming cost V 5 bases and J 0 bases, with 11 bases left between them. The CDR3 is 15 residues long. CDR3 in DNA: TGTGCCAGCAGTCCACACGACGGTAGCAATCAGCCCCAGCATTTT. Translating it yields CASSPHDGSNQPQHF.

This chain joins TRBV6-4 and TRBJ2-7, with 7 nucleotides matching TRBD2. V was clipped by 2 bases and J by 3 bases; unmatched bases: 4. From germline, CDR1 is MRHNA and CDR2 SNTAGT. The CDR3 contains 14 residues. CDR3: CASSDPGTIYEQYF. The CDR3 region has the DNA TGTGCCAGCAGTGACCCCGGGACTATCTACGAGCAGTACTTC.

This clonotype was recorded many times. This chain joins TRBV7-9 and TRBJ2-5; D is ambiguous. Deletions cut 5 bases from V and 4 bases from J, with 11 bases between. CDR1 is SEHNR and CDR2 is FQNEAQ in the germline V gene (reference sequence). The CDR3 runs to 13 residues. As DNA, the CDR3 is TGTGCCAGCAGCCCCGTGGTCCCAGAGACCCAGTACTTC. Its translation: CASSPVVPETQYF.

This chain uses TRBV9 with TRBJ1-3, with a possible D match to TRBD1 (6 bases). Germline V CDR1 and CDR2: SGDLS, YYNGEE. Between the trimmed V and J ends, which lost 4 bases and 6 bases, there was a span of 14 bases. The CDR3 sequence is 14 residues long. For the CDR3, the DNA is TGTGCCAGCAGCCCCACAGGGAGGGAAAACACCATATATTTT. This codes for CASSPTGRENTIYF.